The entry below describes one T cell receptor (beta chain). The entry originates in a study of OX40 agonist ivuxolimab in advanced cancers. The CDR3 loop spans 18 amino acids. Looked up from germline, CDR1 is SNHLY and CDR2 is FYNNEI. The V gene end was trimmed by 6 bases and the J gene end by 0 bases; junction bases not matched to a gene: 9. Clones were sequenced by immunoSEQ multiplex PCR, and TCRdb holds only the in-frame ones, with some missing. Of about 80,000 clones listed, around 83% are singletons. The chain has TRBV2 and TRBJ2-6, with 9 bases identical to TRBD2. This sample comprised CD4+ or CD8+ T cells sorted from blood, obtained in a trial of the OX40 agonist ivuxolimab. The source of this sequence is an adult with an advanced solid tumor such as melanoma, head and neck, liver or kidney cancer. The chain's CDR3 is CASSVRLAAISGANVLTF. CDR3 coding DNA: TGTGCCAGCAGCGTCCGACTAGCGGCCATCTCTGGGGCCAACGTCCTGACTTTC.